The sequence of this T cell receptor (beta chain) was determined in a study of cytomegalovirus exposure and HLA in healthy donors. Study at large: Findings of an earlier analysis included some 120 million unique TCR beta sequences from some 190 million T cells.

CDR1 and CDR2 from the germline V gene are SGHNT and YYREEE (reference sequence). The junction had 10 bases not matched to a gene; V was cut back by 1 base and J by 5 bases. The CDR3 loop spans 16 amino acids. When sampled, the donors appeared nominally healthy, though they likely had unrecorded immune exposures. The primer mix had 60 Vbeta and 13 Jbeta primers. The data were produced by immunoSEQ multiplex PCR, yet TCRdb's version contains in-frame clones alone and is incomplete. This sample has 150,000 to 200,000 clones, with around 65% found just once. Study findings and constraints: Reportedly, diagnosis of cytomegalovirus status by the classifier showed high specificity and sensitivity. It is likely that the observed cluster of highly shared sequence variants was a sequencing artifact.

Note on this clone: The antigen remains undetermined.

Specimen: PBMCs. The chain combines TRBV5-4 with TRBJ2-5; TRBD2 agrees at 8 bases. This receptor was identified in a woman aged 40 to 50 in good health and CMV-seropositive. The CDR3 reads CASSLLRSGSKETQYF. CDR3 sequence (DNA): TGTGCCAGCAGCTTGTTACGCAGCGGGAGTAAGGAGACCCAGTACTTC. Full variable domain (rest looked up from reference TRBV5-4 and TRBJ2-5): ETGVTQSPTHLIKTRGQQVTLRCSSQSGHNTVSWYQQALGQGPQFIFQYYREEENGRGNFPPRFSGLQFPNYSSELNVNALELDDSALYLCASSLLRSGSKETQYFGPGTRLLVL.